The sequence of this T cell receptor (beta chain) was determined in a study of blood T cell repertoires in COVID-19. In the study overall: Both acute and convalescent COVID-19 samples were obtained from the United States, Italy and Spain. T cells, B-cell-depleted T cells, or PBMCs provided the cDNA or gDNA that served as material.

Libraries were prepared by immunoSEQ multiplex PCR; TCRdb keeps only in-frame clonotypes and omits some of them. Of around 220,000 clones in the sample, more than 65% were seen once. The sequence came from a woman between 40 and 50 years old with active or convalescent COVID-19. Sample: peripheral blood.

The CDR3 loop is CASSQVTASDTEAFF. In nucleotides, the CDR3 is TGTGCCAGCAGCCAAGTAACAGCCTCCGACACTGAAGCTTTCTTT. The chain uses TRBV3-1 (or the pseudogene TRBV3-2) and TRBJ1-1; D unresolved. Germline V gene data show CDR1 as LGHDT and CDR2 as YNNKEL (reference sequence). This CDR3 contains 15 residues. Trimming stripped 1 base from V and 3 bases from J, with 12 bases between.